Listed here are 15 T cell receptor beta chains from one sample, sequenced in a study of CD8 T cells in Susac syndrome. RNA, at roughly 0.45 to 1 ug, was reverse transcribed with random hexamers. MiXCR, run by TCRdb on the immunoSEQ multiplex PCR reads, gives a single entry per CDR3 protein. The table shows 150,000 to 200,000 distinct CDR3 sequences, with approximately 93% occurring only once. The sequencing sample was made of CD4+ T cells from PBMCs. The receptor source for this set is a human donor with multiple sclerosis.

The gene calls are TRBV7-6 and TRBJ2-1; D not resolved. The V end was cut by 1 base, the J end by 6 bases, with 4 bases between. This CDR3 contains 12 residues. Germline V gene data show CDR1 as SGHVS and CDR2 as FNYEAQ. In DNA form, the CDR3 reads TGTGCCAGCAGCTTAGAAAGCAATGAGCAGTTCTTC. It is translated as CASSLESNEQFF.

The CDR3 spells CASSIRGGDVGTQYF. CDR3 DNA sequence: TGTGCCAGCAGTATCCGGGGAGGAGATGTCGGGACCCAGTACTTC. This chain connects TRBV2 to TRBJ2-5, with a tentative D call TRBD2 (6 bases). The CDR3 extends over 15 amino acids. The germline V and J ends were trimmed by 5 bases and 7 bases, with 20 bases remaining between them. Germline loops: CDR1 SNHLY, CDR2 FYNNEI.

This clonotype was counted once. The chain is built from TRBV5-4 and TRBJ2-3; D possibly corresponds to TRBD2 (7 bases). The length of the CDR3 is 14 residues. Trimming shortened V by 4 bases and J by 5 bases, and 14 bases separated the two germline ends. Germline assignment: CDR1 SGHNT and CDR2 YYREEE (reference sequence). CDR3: CASSDTRGGDTQYF. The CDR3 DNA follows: TGTGCCAGCAGCGATACAAGGGGGGGAGATACGCAGTATTTT.

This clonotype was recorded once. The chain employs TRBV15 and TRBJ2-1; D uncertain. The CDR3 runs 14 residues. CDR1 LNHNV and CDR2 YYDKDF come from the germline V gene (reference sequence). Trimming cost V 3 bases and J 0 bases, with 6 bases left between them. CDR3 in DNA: TGTGCCACCAGCAGCTCCAGCTCCTACAATGAGCAGTTCTTC. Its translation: CATSSSSSYNEQFF.

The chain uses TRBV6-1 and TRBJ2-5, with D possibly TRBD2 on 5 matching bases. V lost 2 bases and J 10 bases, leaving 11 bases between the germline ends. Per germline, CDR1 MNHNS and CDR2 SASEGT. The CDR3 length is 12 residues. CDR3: CASSELWEFQYF. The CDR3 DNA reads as TGTGCCAGCAGTGAACTCTGGGAGTTCCAGTACTTC.

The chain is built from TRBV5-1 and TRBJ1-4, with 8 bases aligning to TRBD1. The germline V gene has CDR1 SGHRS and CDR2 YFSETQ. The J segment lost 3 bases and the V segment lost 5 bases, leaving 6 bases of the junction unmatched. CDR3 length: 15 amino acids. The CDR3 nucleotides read TGCGCCAGCAGGGGACAGGTTGGGCCTAATGAAAAACTGTTTTTT. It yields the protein CASRGQVGPNEKLFF.

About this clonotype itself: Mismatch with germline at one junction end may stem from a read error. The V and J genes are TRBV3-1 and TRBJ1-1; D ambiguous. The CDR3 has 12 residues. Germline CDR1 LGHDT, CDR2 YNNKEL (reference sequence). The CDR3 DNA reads TGTGCCAGCAGCCAAGCCCGACAAGAAGTTTTCTTT. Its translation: CASSQARQEVFF. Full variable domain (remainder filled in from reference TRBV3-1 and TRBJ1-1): DTAVSQTPKYLVTQMGNDKSIKCEQNLGHDTMYWYKQDSKKFLKIMFSYNNKELIINETVPNRFSPKSPDKAHLNLHINSLELGDSAVYFCASSQARQEVFFGQGTRLTVV.

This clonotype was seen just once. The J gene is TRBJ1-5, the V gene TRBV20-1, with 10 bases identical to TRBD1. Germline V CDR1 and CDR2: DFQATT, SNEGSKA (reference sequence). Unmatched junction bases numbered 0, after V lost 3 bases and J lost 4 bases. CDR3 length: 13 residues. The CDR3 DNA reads TGCAGTGCTAGGGACAGGGGGAATCAGCCCCAGCATTTT. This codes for CSARDRGNQPQHF.

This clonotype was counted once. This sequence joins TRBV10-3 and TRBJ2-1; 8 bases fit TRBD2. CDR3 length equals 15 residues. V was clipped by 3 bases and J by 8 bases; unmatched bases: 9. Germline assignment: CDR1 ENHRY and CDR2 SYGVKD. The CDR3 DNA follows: TGTGCCATCAGTGATACCGAGCGGGGGAGCCATGAGCAGTTCTTC. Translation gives CAISDTERGSHEQFF.

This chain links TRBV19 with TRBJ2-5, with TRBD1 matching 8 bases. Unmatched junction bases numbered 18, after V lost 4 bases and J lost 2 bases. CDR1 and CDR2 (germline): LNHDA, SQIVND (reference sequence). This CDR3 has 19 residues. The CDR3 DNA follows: TGTGCCAGTAGTACAGCGTCTATGACCGGGACAGGACAACAAGAGACCCAGTACTTC. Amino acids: CASSTASMTGTGQQETQYF.

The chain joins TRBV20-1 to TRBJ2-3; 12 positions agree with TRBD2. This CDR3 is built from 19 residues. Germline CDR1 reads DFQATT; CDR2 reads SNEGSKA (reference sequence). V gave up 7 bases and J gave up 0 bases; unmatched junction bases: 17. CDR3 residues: CSVPPLTSGSVGSTDTQYF. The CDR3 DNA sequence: TGCAGTGTCCCGCCGCTGACTAGCGGGAGTGTGGGGAGCACAGATACGCAGTATTTT.

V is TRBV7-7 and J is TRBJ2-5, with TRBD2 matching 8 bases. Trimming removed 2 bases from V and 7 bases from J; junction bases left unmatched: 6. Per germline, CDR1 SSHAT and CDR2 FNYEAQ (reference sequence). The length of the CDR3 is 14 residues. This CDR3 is CASSLLPAGGTQYF. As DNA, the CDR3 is TGTGCCAGCAGCTTACTCCCCGCGGGGGGGACCCAGTACTTC.

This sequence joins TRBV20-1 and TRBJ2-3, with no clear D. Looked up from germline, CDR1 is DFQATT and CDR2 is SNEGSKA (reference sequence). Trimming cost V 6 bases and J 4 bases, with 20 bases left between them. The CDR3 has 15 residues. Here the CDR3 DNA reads TGCAGTGCCCATAGACCCGGAAATGAGGCAGATACGCAGTATTTT. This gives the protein CSAHRPGNEADTQYF.

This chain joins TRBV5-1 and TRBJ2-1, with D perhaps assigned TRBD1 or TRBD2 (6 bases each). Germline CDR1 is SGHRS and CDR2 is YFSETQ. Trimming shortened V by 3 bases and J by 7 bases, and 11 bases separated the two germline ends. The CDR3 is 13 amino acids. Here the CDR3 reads CASSWGAGNEQFF. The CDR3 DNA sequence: TGCGCCAGCAGCTGGGGGGCGGGTAATGAGCAGTTCTTC.

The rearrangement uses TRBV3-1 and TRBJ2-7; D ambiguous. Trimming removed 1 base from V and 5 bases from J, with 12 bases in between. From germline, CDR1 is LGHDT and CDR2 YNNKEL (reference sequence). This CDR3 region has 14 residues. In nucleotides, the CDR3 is TGTGCCAGCAGCCAAGTATTCTCGGGCCACGAGCAGTACTTC. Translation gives CASSQVFSGHEQYF.